This TCR beta chain was recorded in a study of T cells in Graves' hyperthyroidism and ophthalmopathy. As concerns this clonotype: An end of the junction does not agree with germline; a read error may underlie this.

The CDR3 is made up of 16 amino acids. Looked up from germline, CDR1 is SSHAT and CDR2 is FNYEAQ (reference sequence). Newly diagnosed hyperthyroidism patients aged 18 to 65 years had disease lasting under 2 months. TCR beta CDR3 regions were amplified from RNA transcripts. HTBI primers were used for first-round RT-PCR of the TCR CDR3. TCRdb fed the multiplex PCR reads into MiXCR, producing one record per CDR3 protein. The table lists some 250,000 distinct CDR3 sequences, roughly 15% of them singletons. The sequence was collected from a middle-aged woman with Graves' hyperthyroidism that later progressed to Graves' ophthalmopathy. The specimen was blood. The chain employs TRBV7-7 and TRBJ2-5, with D unclear. The CDR3 sequence: CASSLGGGETQETQYF. Here the CDR3 DNA reads TGTGCTAGCAGCTTAGGTGGTGGAGAGACCCAAGAGACCCAGTACTTC.